This TCR beta chain was obtained from a study of blood T cell repertoires in COVID-19. About the study: Whether acute or convalescent, the COVID-19 samples came from the United States, Italy and Spain. The analysed material was cDNA or gDNA that came from T cells, B-cell-depleted T cells, or PBMCs.

Authors' methods: For nucleated cells, counts were estimated from reference gene primer amplification. Sequencing was performed with immunoSEQ multiplex PCR; in TCRdb, only in-frame clones are kept and a portion is missing. V and J calls and clone size are as listed in that table; D and trimming were resolved from the DNA. Among thousands of clones, approximately 84% were seen once, and the ten largest hold approximately 19%. This CDR3 contains 14 residues. V lost 8 bases to trimming and J lost 2 bases, with 16 bases between them. Germline lookup yields CDR1 MDHEN and CDR2 SYDVKM. Sequencing used peripheral blood. This chain connects TRBV28 to TRBJ2-7; possibly TRBD2 for D (7 bases). This sequence was found in a human donor with active COVID-19. The donor label of this sample is uncertain. The CDR3 DNA reads as TGTGCCAGCGACAGAGGGGAGGGGGCCTACGAGCAGTACTTC. This encodes CASDRGEGAYEQYF.